This TCR beta chain stems from a study of T cells in Graves' hyperthyroidism and ophthalmopathy. Points on this clonotype: Its antigen is currently unknown.

This CDR3 contains 13 residues. Per the germline V gene, CDR1 is ENHRY and CDR2 is SYGVKD. Trimming removed 11 bases from V and 6 bases from J, with 20 bases in between. Overall study findings and caveats: The majority of expanded thyroid clonotypes above 0.001 also appeared in blood.

Authors of the study amplified TCR beta CDR3 regions from RNA transcripts. TCR CDR3 regions were first amplified by RT-PCR with HTBI primers. TCRdb re-derived calls from the multiplex PCR reads in MiXCR, one entry per CDR3 protein. This repertoire shows more than 500,000 distinct CDR3 sequences, just over 45% found once; its top ten account for roughly 19%. This receptor was taken from an adult woman with Graves' disease, either hyperthyroidism or ophthalmopathy (not recorded which). The sequenced sample was peripheral blood or thyroid tissue (not recorded which). This chain joins TRBV10-3 and TRBJ2-7; D tentatively fits TRBD1 or TRBD2 (5 bases each). The CDR3: CASARGLNVEQYF. CDR3 nucleotides: TGTGCCTCAGCGAGGGGTCTCAACGTCGAGCAGTACTTC.